This T cell receptor beta chain derives from a study of T cells in localized non-small cell lung cancer. Study-level points and caveats: The study detected a median about 57 of the top 100 tumor clones in adjacent lung.

The germline V and J ends were trimmed by 2 bases and 5 bases, with 12 bases remaining between them. The germline V gene encodes CDR1 MNHGY and CDR2 SAAAGT. The CDR3 contains 14 residues. Here immunoSEQ multiplex PCR was the method, and the copy in TCRdb shows in-frame clones only, minus some. This sample has a few thousand clones, with roughly a quarter found just once. Atypia-free lung next to the tumor was sampled at least 2 cm from its margin. With respect to this clone: Its antigen is unknown.

The chain has TRBV6-8 and TRBJ1-1, with D unresolved. Sequenced material: normal lung tissue next to the tumor, taken before any cancer treatment. The TCR was taken from a woman aged 40-69 years with stage I lung adenocarcinoma. CDR3 bases: TGTGCCAGCAGTTACGTTCCGGGTGGGACTGAAGCTTTCTTT. Residues: CASSYVPGGTEAFF.